Below, one T cell receptor (beta chain) is given with its context. Its antigen is not known. The data were obtained in a study of shared clonotypes between healthy human individuals. About the study: The study drew on a couple of women and a few men aged 18 to 49 as donors. Three CD4 naive, three CD4 memory, two CD8 naive and one CD8 memory plate were used per donor.

The naive CD8 subset, CD45RO-negative cells positively selected for CCR7, excluded terminally differentiated effector memory CD45RA+ cells. V shed 0 bases and J 9 bases; nucleotides not matched to a gene: 2. Germline CDR1 reads SGHRS; CDR2 reads YFSETQ. The CDR3 runs to 13 residues. DNA at 200 ng, 25,000 to 35,000 T cell genomes, went into sorted-subset replicate PCRs. Assay used: immunoSEQ multiplex PCR; TCRdb lists only in-frame clones, some missing. The sample contains millions of clones, just over 90% of which appear only once. Study-wide findings and caveats: Genetic and exposure-history diversity was limited by the few donors.

This TCR came from a man in his late teens or twenties in good health. Some clones in this sample may be carry-over from other donors' samples. The sequenced sample was naive CD8+ T cells from PBMCs. The chain recombines TRBV5-1 with TRBJ2-1, with 8 bases aligning to TRBD2. The CDR3 nucleotides read TGCGCCAGCAGCTTGGCCCTAGCGGGTGAGCAGTTCTTC. Amino acid sequence: CASSLALAGEQFF.